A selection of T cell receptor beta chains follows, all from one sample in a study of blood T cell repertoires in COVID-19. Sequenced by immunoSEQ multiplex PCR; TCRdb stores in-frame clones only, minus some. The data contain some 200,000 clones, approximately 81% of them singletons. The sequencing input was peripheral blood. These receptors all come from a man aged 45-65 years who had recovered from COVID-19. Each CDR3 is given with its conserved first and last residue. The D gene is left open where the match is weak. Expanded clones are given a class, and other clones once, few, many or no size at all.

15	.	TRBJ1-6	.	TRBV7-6	CASGGKLGLNSPLHF	TGTGCCTCGGGGGGGAAGCTGGGCCTAAATTCACCCCTCCACTTT
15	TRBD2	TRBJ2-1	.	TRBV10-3	CAISELAGTYNEQFF	TGTGCCATCAGTGAACTAGCGGGAACCTACAATGAGCAGTTCTTC
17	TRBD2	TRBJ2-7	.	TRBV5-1	CASSLAASGSRSGEQYF	TGCGCCAGCAGCTTGGCGGCTAGCGGGAGTCGTTCGGGCGAGCAGTACTTC
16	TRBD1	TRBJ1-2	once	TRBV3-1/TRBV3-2	CASSRRGTEHSYGYTF	TGTGCCAGCAGCCGGAGAGGGACAGAACACTCCTATGGCTACACCTTC
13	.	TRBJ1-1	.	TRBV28	CASSPTHTSEAFF	TGTGCCAGCAGCCCAACCCATACATCTGAAGCTTTCTTT
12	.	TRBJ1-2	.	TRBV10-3	CAISLNRLVYTF	TGTGCCATCAGCCTAAACAGGTTGGTCTACACCTTC
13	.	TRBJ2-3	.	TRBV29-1	CSVGTSRTDTQYF	TGCAGCGTGGGGACTTCCCGCACAGATACGCAGTATTTT
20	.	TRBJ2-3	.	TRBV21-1	CASSKVPMDTGLAGGDTQYF	TGTGCCAGCAGCAAAGTTCCCATGGACACGGGACTAGCGGGAGGAGATACGCAGTATTTT
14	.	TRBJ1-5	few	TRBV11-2	CASSPAGGLQPQHF	TGTGCCAGCAGCCCCGCGGGGGGGTTACAGCCCCAGCATTTT
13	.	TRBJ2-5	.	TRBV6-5	CASRVGVSGTQYF	TGTGCCAGCAGAGTCGGGGTGAGCGGGACCCAGTACTTC
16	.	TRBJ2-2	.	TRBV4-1	CASSQDQSGGTGELFF	TGCGCCAGCAGCCAAGATCAGAGCGGTGGCACCGGGGAGCTGTTTTTT
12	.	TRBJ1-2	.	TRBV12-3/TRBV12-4	CASGQSDYGYTF	TGTGCCAGTGGACAGTCAGACTATGGCTACACCTTC
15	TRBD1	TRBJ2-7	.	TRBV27	CASSLSDRVPYEQYF	TGTGCCAGCAGTTTATCCGACAGGGTACCCTACGAGCAGTACTTC
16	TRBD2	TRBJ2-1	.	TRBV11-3	CASSGAGTSGHNEQFF	TGTGCCAGCAGCGGCGCCGGGACTAGCGGCCACAATGAGCAGTTCTTC
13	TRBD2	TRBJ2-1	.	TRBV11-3	CASSGKTSSEQFF	TGTGCCAGCAGCGGGAAGACTAGCAGTGAGCAGTTCTTC
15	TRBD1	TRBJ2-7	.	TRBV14	CASSQPGQGSHEQYF	TGTGCCAGCAGCCAACCGGGACAGGGTTCCCACGAGCAGTACTTC
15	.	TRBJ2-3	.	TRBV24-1	CATSDLSGGPDTQYF	TGTGCCACCAGTGATCTATCGGGGGGCCCAGATACGCAGTATTTT
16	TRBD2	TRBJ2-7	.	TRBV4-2	CASSQQPGLAPYEQYF	TGTGCCAGCAGCCAACAACCGGGACTAGCCCCGTACGAGCAGTACTTC
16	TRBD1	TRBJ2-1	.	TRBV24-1	CATSDPGQNSYNEQFF	TGTGCCACCAGTGACCCGGGACAGAACTCCTACAATGAGCAGTTCTTC
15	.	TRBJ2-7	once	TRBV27	CASSLGAGFSYEQYF	TGTGCCAGCAGTTTAGGCGCAGGGTTCTCCTACGAGCAGTACTTC
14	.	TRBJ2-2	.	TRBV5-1	CASSLAGNTGELFF	TGCGCCAGCAGCTTGGCAGGGAACACCGGGGAGCTGTTTTTT
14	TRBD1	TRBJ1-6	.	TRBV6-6	CASTYGTGKGSLHF	TGTGCCAGCACCTACGGGACAGGAAAAGGATCCCTCCACTTT
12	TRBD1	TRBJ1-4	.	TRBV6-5	CATGTGGEKLFF	TGTGCCACAGGGACAGGGGGGGAAAAACTGTTTTTT
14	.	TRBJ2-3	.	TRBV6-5	CASSYQTGRDTQYF	TGTGCCAGCAGTTACCAGACAGGGAGGGATACGCAGTATTTT
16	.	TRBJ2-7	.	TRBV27	CASSLSSGTLVNEQYF	TGTGCCAGCAGTTTATCGTCAGGGACTCTTGTCAACGAGCAGTACTTC
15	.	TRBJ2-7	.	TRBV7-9	CASRPSTGRLHEQYF	TGTGCCAGCAGACCCTCAACAGGGCGCCTCCACGAGCAGTACTTC
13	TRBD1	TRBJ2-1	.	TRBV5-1	CASSLTGGNEQFF	TGCGCCAGCAGCTTAACAGGGGGCAATGAGCAGTTCTTC
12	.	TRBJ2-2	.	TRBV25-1	CASKRATGELFF	TGTGCCAGCAAGCGGGCTACCGGGGAGCTGTTTTTT
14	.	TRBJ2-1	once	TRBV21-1	CASLAGNSYNEQFF	TGTGCCAGTCTAGCGGGAAACTCCTACAATGAGCAGTTCTTC
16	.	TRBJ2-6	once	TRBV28	CASSRQAPSGANVLTF	TGTGCCAGCAGTCGTCAGGCCCCCTCTGGGGCCAACGTCCTGACTTTC
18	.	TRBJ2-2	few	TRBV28	CASSDGPGTTRDTGELFF	TGTGCCAGCAGTGACGGCCCCGGGACGACTAGAGACACCGGGGAGCTGTTTTTT
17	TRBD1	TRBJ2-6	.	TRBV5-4	CASSLYRGRSGANVLTF	TGTGCCAGCAGCCTTTACAGGGGGCGGTCTGGGGCCAACGTCCTGACTTTC
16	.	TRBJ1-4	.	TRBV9	CASSGSGRGLGEKLFF	TGTGCCAGCAGCGGATCTGGGCGGGGGCTTGGTGAAAAACTGTTTTTT
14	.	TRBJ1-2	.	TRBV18	CASSPGQSNYGYTF	TGTGCCAGCTCACCCGGACAGTCTAACTATGGCTACACCTTC
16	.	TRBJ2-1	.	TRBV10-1	CASSEALGVAYNEQFF	TGCGCCAGCAGTGAGGCGCTAGGGGTTGCCTACAATGAGCAGTTCTTC
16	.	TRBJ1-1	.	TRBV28	CASSLWGGSGNTEAFF	TGTGCCAGCAGTTTATGGGGGGGTTCAGGGAACACTGAAGCTTTCTTT
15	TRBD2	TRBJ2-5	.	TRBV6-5	CASGELAGHKETQYF	TGTGCCAGCGGAGAACTAGCGGGGCATAAAGAGACCCAGTACTTC
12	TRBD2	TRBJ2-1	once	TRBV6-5	CASSHGTTEQFF	TGTGCCAGCAGCCACGGGACTACCGAGCAGTTCTTC
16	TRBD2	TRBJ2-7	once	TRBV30	CAWSVPGSGSNYEQYF	TGTGCCTGGAGTGTCCCTGGTAGCGGGAGTAACTACGAGCAGTACTTC
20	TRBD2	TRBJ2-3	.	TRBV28	CASSLWTGTSGRAGRDTQYF	TGTGCCAGCAGTTTATGGACCGGGACTAGCGGGAGGGCCGGAAGAGATACGCAGTATTTT
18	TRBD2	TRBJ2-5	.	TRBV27	CASSLSPVLAGGLKTQYF	TGTGCCAGCAGTTTATCCCCCGTACTAGCGGGAGGGCTGAAGACCCAGTACTTC
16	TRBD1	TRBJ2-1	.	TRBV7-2	CASSLAGTGGMVEQFF	TGTGCCAGCAGCTTAGCTGGGACAGGGGGGATGGTTGAGCAGTTCTTC
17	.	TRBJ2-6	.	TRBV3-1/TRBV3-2	CASSQKSASSGANVLTF	TGTGCCAGCAGCCAGAAGAGTGCGAGCTCTGGGGCCAACGTCCTGACTTTC
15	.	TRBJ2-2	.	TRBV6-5	CASSYVRSNTGELFF	TGTGCCAGCAGTTATGTGCGATCGAACACCGGGGAGCTGTTTTTT
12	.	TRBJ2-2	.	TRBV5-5	CASSLAAGELFF	TGTGCCAGCAGCTTGGCCGCCGGGGAGCTGTTTTTT
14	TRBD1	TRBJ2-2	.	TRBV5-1	CASSSAGGGGELFF	TGCGCCAGCAGCTCCGCAGGGGGCGGCGGGGAGCTGTTTTTT
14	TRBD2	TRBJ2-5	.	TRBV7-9	CASSSLGRGETQYF	TGTGCCAGCAGCTCCCTTGGGAGGGGAGAGACCCAGTACTTC
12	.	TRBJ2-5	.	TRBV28	CASSLRQETQYF	TGTGCCAGCAGTTTACGGCAAGAGACCCAGTACTTC
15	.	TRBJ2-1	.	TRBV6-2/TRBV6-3	CASSPFGQHYNEQFF	TGTGCCAGCAGTCCCTTTGGCCAACACTACAATGAGCAGTTCTTC
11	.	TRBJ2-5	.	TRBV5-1	CASSEQETQYF	TGCGCCAGCAGCGAGCAAGAGACCCAGTACTTC
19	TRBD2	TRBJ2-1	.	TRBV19	CASSIPAHWTSGSYNEQFF	TGTGCCAGTAGTATTCCCGCCCATTGGACTAGCGGGTCCTACAATGAGCAGTTCTTC
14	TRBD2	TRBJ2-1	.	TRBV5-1	CASSSQAGDNEQFF	TGCGCCAGCAGCTCTCAGGCGGGAGACAATGAGCAGTTCTTC
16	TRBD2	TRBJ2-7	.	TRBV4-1	CASSQTPAGRTYEQYF	TGCGCCAGCAGCCAAACCCCAGCGGGGCGCACCTACGAGCAGTACTTC
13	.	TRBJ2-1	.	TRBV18	CASSPPPGNEQFF	TGTGCCAGCTCACCACCGCCCGGGAATGAGCAGTTCTTC
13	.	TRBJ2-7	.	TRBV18	CASSPGAGYEQYF	TGTGCCAGCTCTCCAGGCGCCGGGTACGAGCAGTACTTC
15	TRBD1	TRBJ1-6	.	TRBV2	CASSPRTGPWSPLHF	TGTGCCAGCAGTCCCAGGACAGGCCCTTGGTCACCCCTCCACTTT
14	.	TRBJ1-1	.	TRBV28	CASSYRARGTEAFF	TGTGCCAGCAGTTACCGGGCCCGGGGCACTGAAGCTTTCTTT
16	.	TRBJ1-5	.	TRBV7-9	CASSLAAGPGRQPQHF	TGTGCCAGCAGCTTAGCGGCCGGTCCAGGGCGTCAGCCCCAGCATTTT
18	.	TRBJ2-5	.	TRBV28	CASSFRRGYRGGKETQYF	TGTGCCAGCAGTTTTAGGCGGGGATACAGGGGAGGAAAAGAGACCCAGTACTTC